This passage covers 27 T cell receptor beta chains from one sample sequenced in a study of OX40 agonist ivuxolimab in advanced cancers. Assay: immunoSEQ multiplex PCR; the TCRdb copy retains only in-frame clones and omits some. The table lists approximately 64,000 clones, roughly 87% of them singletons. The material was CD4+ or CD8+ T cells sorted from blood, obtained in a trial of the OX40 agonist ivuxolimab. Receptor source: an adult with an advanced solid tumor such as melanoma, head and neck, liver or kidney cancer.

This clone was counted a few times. The CDR3 is CAWSVHYEQFF. CDR3 DNA sequence: TGTGCCTGGAGTGTACACTATGAGCAGTTCTTC. This chain connects TRBV30 to TRBJ2-1; the D is unclear. CDR1 GTSNPN and CDR2 SVGIG come from the germline V gene (reference sequence). The V end was cut by 0 bases, the J end by 8 bases, with 5 bases between. The CDR3 loop spans 11 amino acids.

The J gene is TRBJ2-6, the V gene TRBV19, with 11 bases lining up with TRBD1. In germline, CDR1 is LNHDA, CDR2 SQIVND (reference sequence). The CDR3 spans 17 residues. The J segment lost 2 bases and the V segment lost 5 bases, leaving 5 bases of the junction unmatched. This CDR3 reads CASSQDRGRTGANVLTF. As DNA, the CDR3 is TGTGCCAGTAGTCAGGACAGGGGGCGTACTGGGGCCAACGTCCTGACTTTC.

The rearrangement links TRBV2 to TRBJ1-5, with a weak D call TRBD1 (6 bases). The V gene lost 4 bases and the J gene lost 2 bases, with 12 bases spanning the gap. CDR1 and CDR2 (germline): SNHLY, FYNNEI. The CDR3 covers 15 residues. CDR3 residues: CASSVEQGGNQPQHF. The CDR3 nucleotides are TGTGCCAGCAGTGTGGAACAGGGTGGCAATCAGCCCCAGCATTTT.

The CDR3 nucleotides read TGTGCCAGTAGCAGACTCAATCCCCCCTACGAGCAGTACTTC. It codes for CASSRLNPPYEQYF. The chain employs TRBV19 and TRBJ2-7; unclear D gene. Trimming removed 6 bases at V and 2 bases at J, with 14 bases between. This CDR3 spans 14 amino acids. Looked up from germline, CDR1 is LNHDA and CDR2 is SQIVND (reference sequence).

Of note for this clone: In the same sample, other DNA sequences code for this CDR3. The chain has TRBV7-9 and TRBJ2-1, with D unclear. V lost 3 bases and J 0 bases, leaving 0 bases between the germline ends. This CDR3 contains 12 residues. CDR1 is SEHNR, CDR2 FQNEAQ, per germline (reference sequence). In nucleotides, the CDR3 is TGTGCCAGCAGCTTCTCCTACAATGAGCAGTTCTTC. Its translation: CASSFSYNEQFF.

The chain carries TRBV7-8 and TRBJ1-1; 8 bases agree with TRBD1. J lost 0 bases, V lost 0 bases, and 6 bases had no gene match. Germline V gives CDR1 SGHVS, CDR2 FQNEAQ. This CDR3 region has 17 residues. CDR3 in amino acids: CASSLAITGGMNTEAFF. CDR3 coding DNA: TGTGCCAGCAGCTTAGCAATTACAGGGGGTATGAACACTGAAGCTTTCTTT.

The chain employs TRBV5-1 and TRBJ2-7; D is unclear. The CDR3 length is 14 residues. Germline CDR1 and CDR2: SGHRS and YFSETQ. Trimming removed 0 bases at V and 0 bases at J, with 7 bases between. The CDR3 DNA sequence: TGCGCCAGCAGCTTGGGTACGTTCTCCTACGAGCAGTACTTC. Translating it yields CASSLGTFSYEQYF.

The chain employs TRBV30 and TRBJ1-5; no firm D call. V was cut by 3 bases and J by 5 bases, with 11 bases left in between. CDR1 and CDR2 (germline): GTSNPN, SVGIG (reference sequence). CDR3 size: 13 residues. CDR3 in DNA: TGTGCCTGGAGCCCGGGGTTGGATCAGCCCCAGCATTTT. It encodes CAWSPGLDQPQHF.

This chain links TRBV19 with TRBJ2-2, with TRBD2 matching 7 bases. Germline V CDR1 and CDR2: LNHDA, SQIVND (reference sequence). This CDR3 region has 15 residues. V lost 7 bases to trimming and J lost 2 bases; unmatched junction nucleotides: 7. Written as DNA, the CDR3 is TGTGCCAGTATTCCGGGACTAAGTAACACCGGGGAGCTGTTTTTT. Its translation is CASIPGLSNTGELFF.

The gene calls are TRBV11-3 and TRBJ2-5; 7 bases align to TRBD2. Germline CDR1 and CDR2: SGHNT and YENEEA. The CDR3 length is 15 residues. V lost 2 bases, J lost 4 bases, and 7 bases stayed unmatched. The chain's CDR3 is CASSLQSSGAETQYF. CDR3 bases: TGTGCCAGCAGCTTACAGTCTAGCGGAGCAGAGACCCAGTACTTC.

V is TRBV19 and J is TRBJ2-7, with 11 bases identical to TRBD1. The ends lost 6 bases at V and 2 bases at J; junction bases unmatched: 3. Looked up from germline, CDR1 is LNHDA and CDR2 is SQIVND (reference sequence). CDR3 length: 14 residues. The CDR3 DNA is TGTGCCAGTAGACGGACAGGGGGCCCCTACGAGCAGTACTTC. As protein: CASRRTGGPYEQYF.

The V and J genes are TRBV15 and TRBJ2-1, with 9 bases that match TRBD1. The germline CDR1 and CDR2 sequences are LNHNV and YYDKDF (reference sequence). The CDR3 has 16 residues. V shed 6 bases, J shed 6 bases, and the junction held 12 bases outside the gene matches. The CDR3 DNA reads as TGTGCCACCAGAGGGCCCGGGACAGGGAAGATCAATGAGCAGTTCTTC. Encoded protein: CATRGPGTGKINEQFF. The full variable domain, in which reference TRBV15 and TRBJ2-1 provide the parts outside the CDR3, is DAMVIQNPRYQVTQFGKPVTLSCSQTLNHNVMYWYQQKSSQAPKLLFHYYDKDFNNEADTPDNFQSRRPNTSFCFLDIRSPGLGDTAMYLCATRGPGTGKINEQFFGPGTRLTVL.

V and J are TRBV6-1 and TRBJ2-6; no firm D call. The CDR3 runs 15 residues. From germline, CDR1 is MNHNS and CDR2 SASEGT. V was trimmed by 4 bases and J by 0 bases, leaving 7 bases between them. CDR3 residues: CASSARSSGANVLTF. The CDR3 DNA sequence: TGTGCCAGCAGTGCCCGTAGCTCTGGGGCCAACGTCCTGACTTTC.

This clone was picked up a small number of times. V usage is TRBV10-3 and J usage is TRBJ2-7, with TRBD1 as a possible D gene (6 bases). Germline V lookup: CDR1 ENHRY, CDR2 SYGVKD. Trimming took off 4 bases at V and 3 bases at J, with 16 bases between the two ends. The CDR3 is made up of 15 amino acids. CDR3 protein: CAISATGFENYEQYF. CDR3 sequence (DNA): TGTGCCATCAGTGCGACAGGCTTCGAGAACTACGAGCAGTACTTC.

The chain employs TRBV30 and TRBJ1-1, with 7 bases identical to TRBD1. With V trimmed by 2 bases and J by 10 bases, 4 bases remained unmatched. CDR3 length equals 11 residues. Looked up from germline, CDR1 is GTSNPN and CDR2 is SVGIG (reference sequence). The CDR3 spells CAWSRSGGAFF. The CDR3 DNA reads TGTGCCTGGAGTAGATCAGGGGGAGCTTTCTTT.

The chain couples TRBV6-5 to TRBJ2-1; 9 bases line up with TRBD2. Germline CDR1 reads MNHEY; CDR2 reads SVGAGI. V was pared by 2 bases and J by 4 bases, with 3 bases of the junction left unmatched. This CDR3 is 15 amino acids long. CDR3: CASSYAGGEYNEQFF. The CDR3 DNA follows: TGTGCCAGCAGTTACGCGGGAGGGGAGTACAATGAGCAGTTCTTC.

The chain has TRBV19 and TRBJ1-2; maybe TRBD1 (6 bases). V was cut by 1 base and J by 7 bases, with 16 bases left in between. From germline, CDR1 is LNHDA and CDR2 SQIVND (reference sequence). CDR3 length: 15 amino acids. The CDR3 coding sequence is TGTGCCAGTAGTATAGGTCAGGGGCCCTTCGGTGGCTACACCTTC. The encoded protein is CASSIGQGPFGGYTF.

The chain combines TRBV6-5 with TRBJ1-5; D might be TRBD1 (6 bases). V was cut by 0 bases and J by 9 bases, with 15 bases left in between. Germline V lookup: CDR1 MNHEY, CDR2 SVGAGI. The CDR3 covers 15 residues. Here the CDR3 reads CASSYSSGGIGPQHF. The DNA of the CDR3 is TGTGCCAGCAGTTACTCGAGTGGGGGCATCGGGCCCCAGCATTTT.

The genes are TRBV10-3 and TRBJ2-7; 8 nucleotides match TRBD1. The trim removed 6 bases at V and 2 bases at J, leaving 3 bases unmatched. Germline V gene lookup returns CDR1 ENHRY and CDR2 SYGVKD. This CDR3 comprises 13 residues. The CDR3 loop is CAISATGAYEQYF. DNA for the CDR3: TGTGCCATCAGCGCGACAGGGGCCTACGAGCAGTACTTC.

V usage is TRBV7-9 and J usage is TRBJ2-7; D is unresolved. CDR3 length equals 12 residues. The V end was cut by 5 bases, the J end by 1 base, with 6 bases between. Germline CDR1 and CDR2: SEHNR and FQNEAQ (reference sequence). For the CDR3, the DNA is TGTGCCAGCAGCGCCTTTTCCTACGAGCAGTACTTC. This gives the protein CASSAFSYEQYF. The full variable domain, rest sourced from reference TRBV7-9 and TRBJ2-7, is DTGVSQNPRHKITKRGQNVTFRCDPISEHNRLYWYRQTLGQGPEFLTYFQNEAQLEKSRLLSDRFSAERPKGSFSTLEIQRTEQGDSAMYLCASSAFSYEQYFGPGTRLTVT.

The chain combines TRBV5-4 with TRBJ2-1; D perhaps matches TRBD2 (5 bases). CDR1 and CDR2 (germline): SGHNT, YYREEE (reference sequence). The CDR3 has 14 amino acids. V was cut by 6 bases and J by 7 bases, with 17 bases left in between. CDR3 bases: TGTGCCAGCACCCCAGTCGGGGAGCATAATGAGCAGTTCTTC. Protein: CASTPVGEHNEQFF.

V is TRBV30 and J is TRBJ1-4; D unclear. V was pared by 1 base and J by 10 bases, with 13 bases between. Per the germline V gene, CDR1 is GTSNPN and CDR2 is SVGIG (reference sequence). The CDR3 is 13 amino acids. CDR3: CAWSGNLFGKLFF. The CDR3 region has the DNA TGTGCCTGGAGTGGGAACCTTTTTGGAAAACTGTTTTTT.

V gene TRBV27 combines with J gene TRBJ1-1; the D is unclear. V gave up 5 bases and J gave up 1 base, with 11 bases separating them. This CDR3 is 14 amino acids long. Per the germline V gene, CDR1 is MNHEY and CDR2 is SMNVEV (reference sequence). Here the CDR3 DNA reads TGTGCCAGCAGTCTATACAAAGGGAACACTGAAGCTTTCTTT. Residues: CASSLYKGNTEAFF.

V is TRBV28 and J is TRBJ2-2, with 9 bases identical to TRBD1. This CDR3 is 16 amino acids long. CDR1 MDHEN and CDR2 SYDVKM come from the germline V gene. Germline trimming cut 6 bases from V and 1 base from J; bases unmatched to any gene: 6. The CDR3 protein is CASSPGGQGNTGELFF. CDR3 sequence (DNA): TGTGCCAGCAGCCCGGGGGGACAGGGGAACACCGGGGAGCTGTTTTTT.

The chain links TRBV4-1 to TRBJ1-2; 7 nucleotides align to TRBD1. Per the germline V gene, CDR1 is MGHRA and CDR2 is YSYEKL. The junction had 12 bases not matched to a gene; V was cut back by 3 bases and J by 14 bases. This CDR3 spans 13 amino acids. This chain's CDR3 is CASSQGGTAVQTF. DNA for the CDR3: TGCGCCAGCAGCCAGGGTGGGACAGCCGTCCAAACCTTC.

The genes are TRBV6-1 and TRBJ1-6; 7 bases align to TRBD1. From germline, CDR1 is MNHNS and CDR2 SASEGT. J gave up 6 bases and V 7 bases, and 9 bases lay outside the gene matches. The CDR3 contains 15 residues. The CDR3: CASTELGGFNSPLHF. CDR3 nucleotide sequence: TGTGCCAGCACCGAGTTAGGGGGCTTTAATTCACCCCTCCACTTT.

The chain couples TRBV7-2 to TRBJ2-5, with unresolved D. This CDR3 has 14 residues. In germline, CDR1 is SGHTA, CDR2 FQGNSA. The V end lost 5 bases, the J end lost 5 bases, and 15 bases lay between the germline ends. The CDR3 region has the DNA TGTGCCAGCAGCCTTTCCCATGGCGCGGAGACCCAGTACTTC. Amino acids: CASSLSHGAETQYF.